These T cell receptor beta chains were read from a single sample in a study of cytomegalovirus exposure and HLA in healthy donors. Some clones are missing from TCRdb's copy, which holds only in-frame ones; the method was immunoSEQ multiplex PCR. The sample comprises over 80,000 clones, around 85% of which are singletons, and more than 4.5% rests with the top ten. Sequenced input: PBMCs. All receptors derive from a middle-aged man in good health and CMV-seropositive. CDR3s include the opening cysteine and the closing phenylalanine or tryptophan. A D gene is named only where the DNA matches it firmly. The size field is filled for only some rows; it gives once, few, many or a size class.

TRBJ2-7 | TRBV4-1 | NA | NA | CASSRGTANPYEQYF | TGCGCCAGCAGCCGCGGGACAGCTAACCCCTACGAGCAGTACTTC
TRBJ2-2 | TRBV7-6 | few | TRBD1 | CASSFGTGFDTGELFF | TGTGCCAGCAGCTTTGGGACAGGGTTCGACACCGGGGAGCTGTTTTTT
TRBJ1-1 | TRBV13 | NA | NA | CASSPPDKTEAFF | TGTGCCAGCAGCCCTCCAGACAAAACTGAAGCTTTCTTT
TRBJ1-5 | TRBV7-8 | NA | NA | CASSLETGKVTQHF | TGTGCCAGCAGCTTAGAAACAGGGAAGGTGACCCAGCATTTT
TRBJ2-2 | TRBV28 | once | NA | CASTQGVGELFF | TGTGCCAGCACCCAAGGAGTCGGGGAGCTGTTTTTT
TRBJ1-4 | TRBV7-9 | NA | NA | CASSTLGGLVEKLFF | TGTGCCAGCAGCACTCTCGGGGGTTTAGTTGAAAAACTGTTTTTT
TRBJ2-3 | TRBV18 | NA | TRBD2 | CASSRLAGAGVPDTQYF | TGTGCCAGCTCACGCCTAGCGGGGGCCGGGGTCCCAGATACGCAGTATTTT
TRBJ1-6 | TRBV23-1 | once | TRBD1 | CASSQSEADRLNSPLHF | TGCGCCAGCAGTCAATCGGAGGCGGACAGGCTGAATTCACCCCTCCACTTT
TRBJ1-5 | TRBV7-6 | NA | TRBD1 | CASSGDRARGQPQHF | TGTGCCAGCAGCGGAGACAGGGCCCGCGGGCAGCCCCAGCATTTT
TRBJ2-7 | TRBV5-5 | NA | NA | CASSPLGSSYEQYF | TGTGCCAGCAGCCCCCTGGGGAGCTCCTACGAGCAGTACTTC
TRBJ1-1 | TRBV6-5 | NA | NA | CASGTPKNTEAFF | TGTGCCAGCGGTACACCAAAGAACACTGAAGCTTTCTTT
TRBJ2-5 | TRBV2 | NA | NA | CASSRTVGETQYF | TGTGCCAGCAGTCGGACTGTAGGGGAGACCCAGTACTTC
TRBJ2-3 | TRBV29-1 | NA | NA | CSVSPEGGAADTQYF | TGCAGCGTCTCTCCCGAAGGGGGAGCGGCAGATACGCAGTATTTT
TRBJ2-1 | TRBV6-5 | NA | NA | CASSYSRPRNEQFF | TGTGCCAGCAGTTACTCGAGGCCCCGCAATGAGCAGTTCTTC
TRBJ2-7 | TRBV7-8 | few | NA | CASSLTYEQYF | TGTGCCAGCAGCCTTACCTACGAGCAGTACTTC
TRBJ2-3 | TRBV5-4 | NA | TRBD2 | CASTTGGTSGTTDTQYF | TGTGCCAGCACTACTGGAGGGACTAGCGGGACCACAGATACGCAGTATTTT
TRBJ2-1 | TRBV18 | once | TRBD1 | CASSPRRDRAGNEQFF | TGTGCCAGCTCACCAAGGAGGGACAGGGCGGGGAATGAGCAGTTCTTC
TRBJ1-1 | TRBV5-6 | NA | TRBD1 | CASSFMDRGLRQGAFF | TGTGCCAGCAGCTTCATGGACAGGGGGTTGCGACAGGGAGCTTTCTTT
TRBJ2-1 | TRBV11-2 | once | NA | CASSLEGGKKAGYYNEQFF | TGTGCCAGCAGCTTAGAGGGGGGTAAAAAAGCGGGTTACTACAATGAGCAGTTCTTC
TRBJ2-1 | TRBV13 | few | TRBD2 | CASKAGGGNEQFF | TGTGCCAGCAAGGCGGGAGGGGGCAATGAGCAGTTCTTC
TRBJ2-1 | TRBV5-1 | NA | TRBD2 | CASSQNPSAGAPNEQFF | TGCGCCAGCAGCCAAAATCCTTCGGCGGGAGCGCCGAATGAGCAGTTCTTC
TRBJ1-4 | TRBV14 | NA | NA | CASSLSPTKLFF | TGTGCCAGCAGCCTTAGTCCCACCAAACTGTTTTTT
TRBJ1-4 | TRBV5-1 | few | NA | CASSLGQINEKLFF | TGCGCCAGCAGCTTAGGACAGATAAATGAAAAACTGTTTTTT
TRBJ2-2 | TRBV7-8 | NA | TRBD1 | CASSTRRQGRTAGTGELFF | TGTGCCAGCAGCACTCGTAGACAGGGTAGGACTGCCGGGACCGGGGAGCTGTTTTTT
TRBJ1-3 | TRBV2 | NA | NA | CASSEGRAGNTIYF | TGTGCCAGCAGTGAAGGCAGGGCAGGAAACACCATATATTTT
TRBJ2-2 | TRBV5-1 | NA | TRBD2 | CASSFTSGPPPNTGELFF | TGCGCCAGCAGCTTTACTAGCGGGCCTCCTCCGAACACCGGGGAGCTGTTTTTT
TRBJ1-5 | TRBV27 | NA | NA | CASSLEGLGPQHF | TGTGCCAGCAGTTTAGAGGGTTTAGGGCCCCAGCATTTT
TRBJ1-4 | TRBV7-9 | few | NA | CASSLSINEKLFF | TGTGCCAGCAGCTTAAGCATAAATGAAAAACTGTTTTTT
TRBJ2-7 | TRBV5-4 | NA | NA | CASSVSGYEQYF | TGTGCCAGCAGCGTTAGCGGCTACGAGCAGTACTTC
TRBJ1-1 | TRBV21-1 | NA | NA | CASSLLGGANTEAFF | TGTGCCAGCAGCCTCCTTGGAGGGGCCAACACTGAAGCTTTCTTT
TRBJ1-1 | TRBV5-1 | NA | TRBD1 | CASSQTGLAEAFF | TGCGCCAGCTCCCAGACAGGGTTGGCTGAAGCTTTCTTT
TRBJ1-1 | TRBV11-3 | NA | NA | CASSLETGTEAFF | TGTGCCAGCAGCTTAGAGACGGGGACTGAAGCTTTCTTT
TRBJ1-1 | TRBV19 | once | NA | CASSIVRGRGGGNTEAFF | TGTGCCAGTAGTATAGTCAGGGGCCGTGGCGGGGGGAACACTGAAGCTTTCTTT
TRBJ1-1 | TRBV7-8 | NA | NA | CASSSSGGEAFF | TGTGCCAGCAGCTCCTCGGGAGGGGAAGCTTTCTTT
TRBJ2-7 | TRBV7-8 | NA | NA | CASSRELVYEQYF | TGTGCCAGCAGCCGGGAGTTAGTCTACGAGCAGTACTTC
TRBJ1-1 | TRBV5-5 | NA | NA | CASSWAANTEAFF | TGTGCCAGCAGCTGGGCCGCGAACACTGAAGCTTTCTTT
TRBJ2-3 | TRBV7-3 | NA | NA | CASSQPGSDTQYF | TGTGCCAGCAGCCAACCGGGGTCGGATACGCAGTATTTT
TRBJ2-3 | TRBV29-1 | NA | TRBD2 | CSVEGTSGSADTQYF | TGCAGCGTTGAGGGGACTAGCGGGAGCGCAGATACGCAGTATTTT
TRBJ1-2 | TRBV7-2 | once | NA | CASSLSREDGYTF | TGTGCCAGCAGCTTAAGTCGCGAGGATGGCTACACCTTC
TRBJ2-3 | TRBV27 | NA | TRBD1 | CASSSGTVTQYF | TGTGCCAGCAGTTCAGGGACAGTTACGCAGTATTTT
TRBJ1-2 | TRBV27 | few | NA | CASRDLPTGKYGYTF | TGTGCCAGCAGGGACTTGCCGACAGGCAAATATGGCTACACCTTC
TRBJ1-2 | TRBV7-2 | NA | NA | CASTRGRDSYTF | TGTGCCAGCACCCGGGGGAGGGATAGCTACACCTTC
TRBJ1-3 | TRBV30 | NA | TRBD1 | CAWSGPGGSGNTIYF | TGTGCCTGGAGCGGGCCAGGGGGCTCGGGAAACACCATATATTTT
TRBJ2-1 | TRBV7-8 | NA | NA | CASSQGRGRTNEQFF | TGTGCCAGCAGCCAGGGTCGAGGGAGGACAAATGAGCAGTTCTTC
TRBJ2-7 | TRBV10-3 | NA | NA | CAISTTGRAYEQYF | TGTGCCATCAGTACAACCGGGCGGGCATACGAGCAGTACTTC
TRBJ2-1 | TRBV6-1 | NA | NA | CASSERTGLIYNEQFF | TGTGCCAGCAGTGAAAGGACGGGACTGATCTACAATGAGCAGTTCTTC
TRBJ1-2 | TRBV6-6 | NA | NA | CASRQWAGGYTF | TGTGCCAGCCGCCAGTGGGCTGGCGGCTACACCTTC
TRBJ1-6 | TRBV6-5 | NA | NA | CASSFGQENSPLHF | TGTGCCAGCAGTTTTGGCCAGGAAAATTCACCCCTCCACTTT
TRBJ1-1 | TRBV29-1 | NA | TRBD1 | CSARWGTGRMNTEAFF | TGCAGCGCCCGTTGGGGGACAGGGCGGATGAACACTGAAGCTTTCTTT
TRBJ2-5 | TRBV7-9 | NA | NA | CASSAPFREGETQYF | TGTGCCAGCAGCGCCCCGTTCCGGGAAGGGGAGACCCAGTACTTC
TRBJ1-4 | TRBV10-2 | few | TRBD1 | CASSDGQGAREKLFF | TGCGCCAGCAGTGACGGACAGGGGGCTAGGGAAAAACTGTTTTTT
TRBJ2-7 | TRBV19 | NA | TRBD2 | CASSPSGGSYEQYF | TGTGCCAGTAGTCCTAGCGGGGGCTCCTACGAGCAGTACTTC
TRBJ1-2 | TRBV5-4 | NA | NA | CASSLNSGYTF | TGTGCCAGCAGCTTGAACTCTGGCTACACCTTC
TRBJ2-1 | TRBV30 | few | TRBD1 | CAWETGQGVNEQFF | TGTGCCTGGGAAACGGGACAGGGGGTAAATGAGCAGTTCTTC
TRBJ2-7 | TRBV27 | NA | NA | CATHSYSYEQYF | TGTGCCACTCACAGCTACTCCTACGAGCAGTACTTC
TRBJ1-3 | TRBV18 | NA | NA | CASSPNGNRAGNTIYF | TGTGCCAGCTCACCGAACGGGAATCGGGCTGGAAACACCATATATTTT
TRBJ1-2 | TRBV5-4 | NA | TRBD1 | CASSINRGSSYGYTF | TGTGCCAGCAGCATAAACAGGGGAAGTAGCTATGGCTACACCTTC
TRBJ1-2 | TRBV6-5 | NA | NA | CASSSQSGIAYGYTF | TGTGCCAGCAGTTCTCAGTCGGGGATCGCATATGGCTACACCTTC